The source of this T cell receptor (beta chain) is a study of cytomegalovirus exposure and HLA in healthy donors. Amplification used 60 Vbeta primers and 13 Jbeta primers. Profiling relied on immunoSEQ multiplex PCR, and the TCRdb table lists in-frame clones only, not all of them. The data show approximately 180,000 clones, 80% seen once. V lost 2 bases, J lost 0 bases, and 9 bases lay in between. The CDR3 is 14 residues long. The germline CDR1 and CDR2 sequences are SGHDT and YYEEEE. Specimen: PBMCs. The clonotype comes from a man younger than 40 in good health and CMV-seropositive. The rearrangement uses TRBV5-6 and TRBJ2-7; perhaps TRBD2 as D (6 bases). CDR3 amino acids: CASSFSGGSYEQYF. The CDR3, as DNA: TGTGCCAGCAGCTTCTCCGGGGGCTCCTACGAGCAGTACTTC.